Below, one T cell receptor beta chain is given with its context. This specimen comes from a study of shared clonotypes between healthy human individuals. The CDR3 spans 11 residues. The ends were cut back, 1 base at V and 10 bases at J, with 7 bases in the middle. CDR1 is SNHLY, CDR2 FYNNEI, per germline. Only in-frame clones appear in the TCRdb table, and some are missing; sequencing was by immunoSEQ multiplex PCR. The data hold over 2 million clones, with roughly 92% observed a single time. This sequence joins TRBV2 and TRBJ1-2, with D perhaps matching TRBD1 (5 bases). This receptor was identified in a man in his late teens or twenties in good health. Some clones in this sample may be carry-over from other donors' samples. The sequenced sample was naive CD4+ T cells from PBMCs. As for subset: CD45RA+ positively selected. The CDR3 sequence: CASSEEGPYTF. The CDR3 nucleotides read TGTGCCAGCAGTGAAGAGGGGCCCTACACCTTC.